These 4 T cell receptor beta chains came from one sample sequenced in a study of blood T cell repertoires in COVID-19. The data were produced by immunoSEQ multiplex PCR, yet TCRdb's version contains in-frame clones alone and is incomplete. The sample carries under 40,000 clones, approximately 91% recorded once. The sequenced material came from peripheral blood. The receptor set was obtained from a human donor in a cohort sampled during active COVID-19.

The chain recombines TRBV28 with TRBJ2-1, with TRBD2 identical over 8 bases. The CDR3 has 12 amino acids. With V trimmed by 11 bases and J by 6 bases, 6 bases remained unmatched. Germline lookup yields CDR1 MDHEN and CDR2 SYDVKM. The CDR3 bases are TGTGCCTTCGGGACTAGAGGCAATGAGCAGTTCTTC. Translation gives CAFGTRGNEQFF.

The CDR3 spells CAWTLQKWGRNSPLHF. In DNA, the CDR3 is TGTGCCTGGACCCTGCAGAAATGGGGGCGCAATTCACCCCTCCACTTT. The rearrangement uses TRBV30 and TRBJ1-6; tentative D call: TRBD1 (6 bases). In germline, CDR1 is GTSNPN, CDR2 SVGIG (reference sequence). The V gene lost 4 bases and the J gene lost 7 bases, with 20 bases spanning the gap. This CDR3 comprises 16 residues. Full variable domain (remainder filled in from reference TRBV30 and TRBJ1-6): SQTIHQWPATLVQPVGSPLSLECTVEGTSNPNLYWYRQAAGRGLQLLFYSVGIGQISSEVPQNLSASRPQDRQFILSSKKLLLSDSGFYLCAWTLQKWGRNSPLHFGNGTRLTVT.

The CDR3 here is CASSQEIRGSNGYTF. CDR3 in DNA: TGCGCCAGCAGCCAAGAAATTAGAGGGTCGAATGGCTACACCTTC. The V and J genes are TRBV4-1 and TRBJ1-2; D remains ambiguous. CDR1 is MGHRA and CDR2 is YSYEKL in the germline V gene. The CDR3 sequence is 15 residues long. The ends were cut back, 0 bases at V and 6 bases at J, with 14 bases in the middle.

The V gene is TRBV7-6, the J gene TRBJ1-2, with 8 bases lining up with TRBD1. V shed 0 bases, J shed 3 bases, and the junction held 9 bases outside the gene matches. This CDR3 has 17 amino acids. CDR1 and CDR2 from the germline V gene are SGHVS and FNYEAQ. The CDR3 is CASSLAKDREQDYGYTF. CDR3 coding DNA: TGTGCCAGCAGCTTAGCGAAGGACAGGGAGCAGGACTATGGCTACACCTTC.